A single sample is the source of the 32 T cell receptor beta chains below, sequenced in a study of control samples from healthy donors and cancer patients. TCRdb keeps only in-frame clones here, not all; method: immunoSEQ multiplex PCR. The table lists about 63,000 clones, approximately 85% of them singletons. What was sequenced was blood. The origin of the receptors is a man aged 35 to 55 in good health.

The rearrangement joins TRBV14 to TRBJ1-1; D ambiguous. The CDR3 is 14 residues long. The V and J ends lost 0 bases and 8 bases respectively, with 13 bases between them. Germline V gene sequence: CDR1 SGHDN, CDR2 FVKESK. For the CDR3, the DNA is TGTGCCAGCAGCCAAGATTTAGACCTCCGCGAAGCTTTCTTT. Its translation is CASSQDLDLREAFF. The variable domain in full, completed from reference TRBV14 and TRBJ1-1, reads EAGVTQFPSHSVIEKGQTVTLRCDPISGHDNLYWYRRVMGKEIKFLLHFVKESKQDESGMPNNRFLAERTGGTYSTLKVQPAELEDSGVYFCASSQDLDLREAFFGQGTRLTVV.

This clone was seen a single time. The CDR3 nucleotides are TGTGCCAGCAGTCAACAGGGGACCTCGGGAGCTTTCTTT. It is translated as CASSQQGTSGAFF. The chain recombines TRBV28 with TRBJ1-1; 7 bases line up with TRBD1. The germline V gene has CDR1 MDHEN and CDR2 SYDVKM. The trim removed 5 bases at V and 10 bases at J, leaving 10 bases unmatched. The CDR3 has 13 amino acids.

For the CDR3, the DNA is TGTGCCACACAGGGGGCCGCTGGAAACACCATATATTTT. Translation: CATQGAAGNTIYF. V usage is TRBV12-3 or TRBV12-4 and J usage is TRBJ1-3, with 9 nucleotides matching TRBD1. This CDR3 spans 13 amino acids. V was pared by 10 bases and J by 2 bases, with 3 bases of the junction left unmatched.

This chain connects TRBV27 to TRBJ1-2, with a tentative D call TRBD1 (5 bases). Trimming cost V 1 base and J 0 bases, with 6 bases left between them. The CDR3 has 14 residues. Germline CDR1 is MNHEY and CDR2 is SMNVEV (reference sequence). The CDR3 DNA reads TGTGCCAGCAGTTTATTGGGGCCTAACTATGGCTACACCTTC. Amino acid sequence: CASSLLGPNYGYTF.

The J gene is TRBJ1-4, the V gene TRBV5-4; D ambiguous. CDR1 and CDR2 (germline): SGHNT, YYREEE (reference sequence). Trimming removed 2 bases from V and 6 bases from J, with 5 bases in between. This CDR3 has 12 residues. The CDR3 sequence is CASSFQDEKLFF. The CDR3 DNA reads as TGTGCCAGCAGCTTCCAGGATGAAAAACTGTTTTTT.

This chain links TRBV6-2 or TRBV6-3 with TRBJ2-1; D ambiguous. The V and J ends lost 6 bases and 9 bases respectively, with 9 bases between them. This CDR3 has 11 amino acids. Germline assignment: CDR1 MNHEY and CDR2 SVGEGT. The chain's CDR3 is CASSLMTEQFF. In DNA form, the CDR3 reads TGTGCCAGCAGCCTTATGACTGAGCAGTTCTTC.

The gene calls are TRBV6-5 and TRBJ1-2, with a possible D match to TRBD1 (5 bases). The CDR3 sequence is 14 residues long. Germline V gives CDR1 MNHEY, CDR2 SVGAGI. V was shortened by 0 bases and J by 8 bases, with 13 bases between the two germline ends. This CDR3 reads CASSYSAGRDGYTF. The CDR3 DNA reads as TGTGCCAGCAGTTACTCGGCCGGCCGGGACGGCTACACCTTC.

V is TRBV12-5 and J is TRBJ2-3, with unresolved D. Germline-derived CDR1 and CDR2 are LGHNT and FRNRAP. CDR3 length equals 15 residues. Trimming left V 5 bases short and J 2 bases short, with 14 bases between. CDR3: CASGPGLLHTDTQYF. The CDR3 coding sequence is TGTGCTAGTGGTCCAGGTCTCCTGCACACAGATACGCAGTATTTT.

This clone was found a few times. J is TRBJ1-5 and V is TRBV7-9, with D perhaps TRBD1 (6 bases). Looked up from germline, CDR1 is SEHNR and CDR2 is FQNEAQ (reference sequence). V shed 5 bases and J shed 0 bases, with 17 bases lying between them. The CDR3 extends over 17 amino acids. CDR3 sequence (DNA): TGTGCCAGCAGCCATTCACAGGGTGGCTATAGCAATCAGCCCCAGCATTTT. Its protein product is CASSHSQGGYSNQPQHF.

The chain recombines TRBV5-1 with TRBJ2-1; D may be TRBD2 (5 bases). V lost 0 bases to trimming and J lost 0 bases, with 7 bases between them. The germline CDR1 and CDR2 sequences are SGHRS and YFSETQ. This CDR3 region has 15 residues. CDR3 nucleotides: TGCGCCAGCAGCTTGGGTAGCGACTCCTACAATGAGCAGTTCTTC. It translates to CASSLGSDSYNEQFF.

DNA for the CDR3: TGCGCCAGCAGCTCGCACGCCGGGACTCGTGACACCGGGGAGCTGTTTTTT. The encoded protein is CASSSHAGTRDTGELFF. The rearrangement joins TRBV5-1 to TRBJ2-2; D perhaps matches TRBD2 (6 bases). This CDR3 has 17 residues. Per the germline V gene, CDR1 is SGHRS and CDR2 is YFSETQ. The V end was cut by 3 bases, the J end by 3 bases, with 18 bases between.

Written as DNA, the CDR3 is TGTGCCAGCAGCTGGGAGGCCGAAGCTTTCTTT. It codes for CASSWEAEAFF. J is TRBJ1-1 and V is TRBV28; no firm D call. Germline V gene sequence: CDR1 MDHEN, CDR2 SYDVKM. The CDR3 sequence is 11 residues long. V shed 6 bases and J shed 8 bases, with 10 bases lying between them.

CDR3 protein: CASSLTTLTRGNEQFF. Here the CDR3 DNA reads TGTGCCAGCAGCCTTACGACACTAACGCGGGGTAATGAGCAGTTCTTC. The rearrangement links TRBV7-3 to TRBJ2-1; weak D call: TRBD2 (6 bases). Germline lookup yields CDR1 SGHTA and CDR2 FQGTGA. The CDR3 length is 16 residues. The ends were cut back, 5 bases at V and 7 bases at J, with 21 bases in the middle.

This chain connects TRBV15 to TRBJ2-6; the match to TRBD1 covers 10 bases. Germline V gene sequence: CDR1 LNHNV, CDR2 YYDKDF (reference sequence). V dropped 6 bases and J dropped 0; count of bases not matched to a gene: 14. This CDR3 is 20 amino acids long. CDR3 nucleotides: TGTGCCACCAGAAACTCAGGCCTTGGGACAGGGGTCTCTGGGGCCAACGTCCTGACTTTC. Protein sequence: CATRNSGLGTGVSGANVLTF.

The rearrangement links TRBV7-9 to TRBJ2-5; 8 nucleotides line up with TRBD1. Germline trimming cut 8 bases from V and 1 base from J; bases unmatched to any gene: 9. CDR1 is SEHNR, CDR2 FQNEAQ, per germline (reference sequence). The CDR3 loop spans 15 amino acids. In DNA, the CDR3 is TGTGCCAGCGGAAAACAGGGGGTCGGCCAAGAGACCCAGTACTTC. Translated: CASGKQGVGQETQYF.

The CDR3 sequence: CASSLTSGQETQYF. As DNA, the CDR3 is TGTGCCAGCAGCTTAACTAGCGGCCAAGAGACCCAGTACTTC. This chain links TRBV7-3 with TRBJ2-5, with D maybe TRBD2 (6 bases). This CDR3 has 14 amino acids. The germline V and J ends were trimmed by 0 bases and 1 base, with 6 bases remaining between them. CDR1 is SGHTA and CDR2 is FQGTGA in the germline V gene. The complete variable domain, with remaining parts taken from reference TRBV7-3 and TRBJ2-5, reads GAGVSQTPSNKVTEKGKYVELRCDPISGHTALYWYRQSLGQGPEFLIYFQGTGAADDSGLPNDRFFAVRPEGSVSTLKIQRTERGDSAVYLCASSLTSGQETQYFGPGTRLLVL.

J is TRBJ2-3 and V is TRBV5-1; tentative D call: TRBD1 (5 bases). There are 14 residues in the CDR3. Deletions cut 2 bases from V and 4 bases from J, with 11 bases between. Germline-derived CDR1 and CDR2 are SGHRS and YFSETQ. The CDR3 region has the DNA TGCGCCAGCAGCTTTAAGGGGTCGGCAGATACGCAGTATTTT. Its translation is CASSFKGSADTQYF.

This clone was seen just once. V gene TRBV18 combines with J gene TRBJ1-5, with 9 positions matching TRBD1. CDR1 and CDR2 (germline): KGHSH, LQKENI. V lost 4 bases to trimming and J lost 6 bases; unmatched junction nucleotides: 1. The CDR3 has 13 residues. The CDR3 reads CASSQQGAQPQHF. The CDR3 region has the DNA TGTGCCAGCTCACAACAGGGGGCTCAGCCCCAGCATTTT. Using reference TRBV18 and TRBJ1-5 for the parts outside the CDR3, the full variable domain is NAGVMQNPRHLVRRRGQEARLRCSPMKGHSHVYWYRQLPEEGLKFMVYLQKENIIDESGMPKERFSAEFPKEGPSILRIQQVVRGDSAAYFCASSQQGAQPQHFGDGTRLSIL.

V gene TRBV14 combines with J gene TRBJ2-3; no reliable D call. The V gene's germline CDR1 is SGHDN and CDR2 FVKESK. The CDR3 spans 12 residues. V was cut by 1 base and J by 11 bases, with 10 bases left in between. The CDR3 protein is CASSQVPGRQYF. CDR3 in DNA: TGTGCCAGCAGCCAAGTTCCGGGCCGGCAGTATTTT.

The rearrangement links TRBV27 to TRBJ2-7; D assignment may be TRBD1 or TRBD2 (5 bases each). V lost 6 bases and J lost 2, with 11 bases in between. This CDR3 is 13 amino acids long. Germline CDR1 is MNHEY and CDR2 is SMNVEV (reference sequence). The CDR3 DNA reads TGTGCCAGCAGGGGGCAGGAGGCCTACGAGCAGTACTTC. Translation gives CASRGQEAYEQYF.

This sequence joins TRBV5-1 and TRBJ1-5; D remains unclear. CDR1 SGHRS and CDR2 YFSETQ come from the germline V gene. Trimming took off 4 bases at V and 5 bases at J, with 10 bases between the two ends. The CDR3 is 13 residues long. CDR3 nucleotide sequence: TGCGCCAGCAGCCAGGAGGGAGATCAGCCCCAGCATTTT. This sequence encodes CASSQEGDQPQHF.

This clone showed up just once. The V and J genes are TRBV29-1 and TRBJ1-2, with no clear D. The V end was cut by 1 base, the J end by 1 base, with 1 base between. This CDR3 spans 11 amino acids. Germline CDR1 reads SQVTM; CDR2 reads ANQGSEA. CDR3: CSVEVNYGYTF. In DNA, the CDR3 is TGCAGCGTTGAAGTTAACTATGGCTACACCTTC.

The CDR3 spells CASSPAGRYGYTF. The CDR3 DNA sequence: TGTGCCAGCTCACCGGCAGGGCGATATGGCTACACCTTC. J is TRBJ1-2 and V is TRBV18; possibly TRBD1 for D (5 bases). Germline V gene lookup returns CDR1 KGHSH and CDR2 LQKENI. Trimming took off 3 bases at V and 5 bases at J, with 10 bases between the two ends. The CDR3 runs to 13 residues.

The chain joins TRBV4-3 to TRBJ2-3, with D tentatively TRBD2 (5 bases). V lost 8 bases and J 5 bases, leaving 11 bases between the germline ends. Germline CDR1 and CDR2: LGHNA and YSLEER. The CDR3 is 12 residues long. The CDR3 here is CASGLGGDTQYF. CDR3 sequence (DNA): TGCGCCAGCGGACTGGGTGGAGATACGCAGTATTTT.

The V and J genes are TRBV6-5 and TRBJ1-3, with no clear D. The CDR3 spans 14 residues. V lost 7 bases and J 0 bases, leaving 10 bases between the germline ends. Germline V gene sequence: CDR1 MNHEY, CDR2 SVGAGI. The CDR3 bases are TGTGCCAGCATTGGAGATAACTCTGGAAACACCATATATTTT. Translated, it gives CASIGDNSGNTIYF.

The rearrangement links TRBV27 to TRBJ2-7, with no clear D. Trimming removed 0 bases from V and 0 bases from J, with 12 bases in between. The CDR3 contains 16 residues. Germline lookup yields CDR1 MNHEY and CDR2 SMNVEV (reference sequence). CDR3 sequence reads: CASSLSGAFRSYEQYF. CDR3 nucleotide sequence: TGTGCCAGCAGTTTATCGGGCGCGTTCCGCTCCTACGAGCAGTACTTC.

This rearrangement joins TRBV10-3 to TRBJ1-6, with 7 bases fitting TRBD1. Unmatched junction bases numbered 13, after V lost 6 bases and J lost 8 bases. The CDR3 totals 16 residues. From germline, CDR1 is ENHRY and CDR2 SYGVKD. CDR3 residues: CAIRSNTGQKDSPLHF. The CDR3 nucleotides are TGTGCCATCAGGTCGAATACGGGACAGAAGGATTCACCCCTCCACTTT.

The V gene is TRBV6-1, the J gene TRBJ1-6; D is ambiguous. Between the trimmed V and J ends, which lost 3 bases and 7 bases, there was a span of 16 bases. The CDR3 runs to 16 residues. Germline V lookup: CDR1 MNHNS, CDR2 SASEGT. This CDR3 reads CASSDPLGLGNSPLHF. DNA for the CDR3: TGTGCCAGCAGTGACCCGCTCGGGTTGGGAAATTCACCCCTCCACTTT.

V usage is TRBV7-3 and J usage is TRBJ2-1, with 10 bases matching TRBD1. CDR1 is SGHTA and CDR2 is FQGTGA in the germline V gene. Germline trimming cut 5 bases from V and 6 bases from J; bases unmatched to any gene: 10. The CDR3 totals 16 residues. DNA of the CDR3: TGTGCCAGCAGCCAAAGGGGGACAGGGGCGGGCAATGAGCAGTTCTTC. This sequence encodes CASSQRGTGAGNEQFF.

This sequence joins TRBV9 and TRBJ1-1; 7 bases fit TRBD1. This CDR3 comprises 13 residues. In germline, CDR1 is SGDLS, CDR2 YYNGEE. Germline trimming cut 6 bases from V and 2 bases from J; bases unmatched to any gene: 4. The DNA of the CDR3 is TGTGCCAGCACAAGGGACAGCAACACTGAAGCTTTCTTT. It translates to CASTRDSNTEAFF.

The V gene is TRBV7-2, the J gene TRBJ1-2, with TRBD1 as a possible D gene (6 bases). Germline CDR1 SGHTA, CDR2 FQGNSA. Trimming left V 3 bases short and J 7 bases short, with 15 bases between. The CDR3 length is 14 residues. In DNA form, the CDR3 reads TGTGCCAGCAGCTTCAGGTCCCCGGACAGTGGCTACACCTTC. Translation: CASSFRSPDSGYTF.

V is TRBV30 and J is TRBJ2-1; TRBD2 agrees at 11 bases. Germline V lookup: CDR1 GTSNPN, CDR2 SVGIG (reference sequence). Trimming at V came to 3 bases and at J to 13 bases, leaving 5 bases not matched to a gene. CDR3 size: 12 residues. The CDR3 loop reads CAWSFSGGAQFF. CDR3 nucleotides: TGTGCCTGGAGCTTTAGCGGGGGGGCCCAGTTCTTC.